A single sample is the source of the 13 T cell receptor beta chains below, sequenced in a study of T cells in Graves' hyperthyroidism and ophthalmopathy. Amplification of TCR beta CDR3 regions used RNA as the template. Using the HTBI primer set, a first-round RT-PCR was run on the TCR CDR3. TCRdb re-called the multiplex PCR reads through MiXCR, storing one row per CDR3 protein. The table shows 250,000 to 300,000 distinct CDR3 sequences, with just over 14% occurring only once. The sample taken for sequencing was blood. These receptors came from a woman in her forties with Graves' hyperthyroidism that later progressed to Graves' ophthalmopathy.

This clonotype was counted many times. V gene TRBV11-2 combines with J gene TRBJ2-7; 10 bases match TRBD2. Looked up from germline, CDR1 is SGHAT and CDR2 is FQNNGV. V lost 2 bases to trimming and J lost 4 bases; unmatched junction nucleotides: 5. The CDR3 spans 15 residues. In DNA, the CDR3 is TGTGCCAGCAGCTTACCAGCGGGAGGGTTTTACGAGCAGTACTTC. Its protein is CASSLPAGGFYEQYF.

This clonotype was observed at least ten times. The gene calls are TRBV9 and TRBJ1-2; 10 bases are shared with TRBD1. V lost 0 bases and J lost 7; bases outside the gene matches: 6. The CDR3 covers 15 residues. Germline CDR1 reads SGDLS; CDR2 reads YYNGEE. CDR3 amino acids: CASSVDRTGGFGYTF. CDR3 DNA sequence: TGTGCCAGCAGCGTAGATAGGACAGGGGGTTTTGGCTACACCTTC.

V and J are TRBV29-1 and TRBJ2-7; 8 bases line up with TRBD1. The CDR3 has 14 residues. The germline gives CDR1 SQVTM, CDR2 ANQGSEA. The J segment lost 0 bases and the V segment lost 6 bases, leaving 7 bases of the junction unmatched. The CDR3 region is CSVTGQDSSYEQYF. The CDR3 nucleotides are TGCAGCGTCACGGGACAGGATAGCTCCTACGAGCAGTACTTC.

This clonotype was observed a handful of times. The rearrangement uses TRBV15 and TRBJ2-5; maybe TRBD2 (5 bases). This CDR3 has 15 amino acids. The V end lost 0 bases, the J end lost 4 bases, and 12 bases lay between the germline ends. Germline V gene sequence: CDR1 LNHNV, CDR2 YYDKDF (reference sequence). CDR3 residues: CATSREVDGGETQYF. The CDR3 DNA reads TGTGCCACCAGCAGAGAAGTTGACGGAGGAGAGACCCAGTACTTC.

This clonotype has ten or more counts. DNA for the CDR3: TGTGCCAGCAGCCTTGGACCTGGGTCCGGGGAGCTGTTTTTT. Translation gives CASSLGPGSGELFF. V and J are TRBV28 and TRBJ2-2; D gene ambiguous. The V end was cut by 6 bases, the J end by 6 bases, with 14 bases between. Germline CDR1 is MDHEN and CDR2 is SYDVKM. The length of the CDR3 is 14 residues.

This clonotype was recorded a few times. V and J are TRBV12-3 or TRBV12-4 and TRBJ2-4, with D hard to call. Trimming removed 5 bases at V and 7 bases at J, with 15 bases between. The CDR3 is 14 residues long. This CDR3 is CASSKSRLDNIQYF. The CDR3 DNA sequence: TGTGCCAGCAGTAAATCCCGCCTCGACAACATTCAGTACTTC.

CDR3 sequence reads: CASSEARLAGVDEQFF. Here the CDR3 DNA reads TGTGCCAGCAGTGAAGCGCGGCTAGCGGGAGTCGATGAGCAGTTCTTC. The V gene is TRBV2, the J gene TRBJ2-1, with 10 bases identical to TRBD2. The ends lost 0 bases at V and 8 bases at J; junction bases unmatched: 7. Germline lookup yields CDR1 SNHLY and CDR2 FYNNEI. This CDR3 is built from 16 residues. Drawing the rest from reference TRBV2 and TRBJ2-1, the complete variable domain is EPEVTQTPSHQVTQMGQEVILRCVPISNHLYFYWYRQILGQKVEFLVSFYNNEISEKSEIFDDQFSVERPDGSNFTLKIRSTKLEDSAMYFCASSEARLAGVDEQFFGPGTRLTVL.

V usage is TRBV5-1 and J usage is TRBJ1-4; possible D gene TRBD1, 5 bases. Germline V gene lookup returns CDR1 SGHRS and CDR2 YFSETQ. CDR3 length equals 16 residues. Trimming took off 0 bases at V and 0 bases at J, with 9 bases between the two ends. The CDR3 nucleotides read TGCGCCAGCAGCTTGGACAGGTGGACAACTAATGAAAAACTGTTTTTT. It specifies CASSLDRWTTNEKLFF.

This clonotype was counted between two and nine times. CDR3 nucleotide sequence: TGCAGTGCTACGCCACGGCGGGAGAACAATGAGCAGTTCTTC. It translates to CSATPRRENNEQFF. The V and J genes are TRBV20-1 and TRBJ2-1, with 7 bases aligning to TRBD2. Germline CDR1 is DFQATT and CDR2 is SNEGSKA (reference sequence). Losses at the gene ends were 4 bases for V and 5 bases for J; bases not matched to a gene: 8. There are 14 residues in the CDR3.

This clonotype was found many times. In DNA form, the CDR3 reads TGTGCCATCAGCCCTCCGGGTCTAGCGTATCCCTACGAGCAGTACTTC. Its translation: CAISPPGLAYPYEQYF. The J gene is TRBJ2-7, the V gene TRBV10-3; a possible D gene is TRBD2 (6 bases). This CDR3 spans 16 amino acids. Per the germline V gene, CDR1 is ENHRY and CDR2 is SYGVKD. Trimming took 6 bases from V and 2 from J, leaving 20 bases between them.

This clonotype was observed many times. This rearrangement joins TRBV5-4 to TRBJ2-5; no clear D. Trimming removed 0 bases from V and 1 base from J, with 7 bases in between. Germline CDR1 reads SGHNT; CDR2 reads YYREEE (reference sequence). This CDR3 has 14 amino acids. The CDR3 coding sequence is TGTGCCAGCAGCTTGGGACTCGCCCAAGAGACCCAGTACTTC. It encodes CASSLGLAQETQYF. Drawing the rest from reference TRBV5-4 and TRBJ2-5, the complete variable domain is ETGVTQSPTHLIKTRGQQVTLRCSSQSGHNTVSWYQQALGQGPQFIFQYYREEENGRGNFPPRFSGLQFPNYSSELNVNALELDDSALYLCASSLGLAQETQYFGPGTRLLVL.

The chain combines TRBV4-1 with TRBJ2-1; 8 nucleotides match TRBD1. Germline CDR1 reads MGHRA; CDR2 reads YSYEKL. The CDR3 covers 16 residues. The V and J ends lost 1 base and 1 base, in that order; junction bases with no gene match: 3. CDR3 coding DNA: TGCGCCAGCAGCCAAGCCAGGGGGCTGTCCTACAATGAGCAGTTCTTC. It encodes CASSQARGLSYNEQFF.

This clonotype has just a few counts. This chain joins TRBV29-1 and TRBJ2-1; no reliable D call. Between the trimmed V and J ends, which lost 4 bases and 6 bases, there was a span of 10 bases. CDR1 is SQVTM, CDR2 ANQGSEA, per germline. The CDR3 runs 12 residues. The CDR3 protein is CSVVGPLNEQFF. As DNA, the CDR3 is TGCAGCGTTGTAGGGCCCCTCAATGAGCAGTTCTTC.